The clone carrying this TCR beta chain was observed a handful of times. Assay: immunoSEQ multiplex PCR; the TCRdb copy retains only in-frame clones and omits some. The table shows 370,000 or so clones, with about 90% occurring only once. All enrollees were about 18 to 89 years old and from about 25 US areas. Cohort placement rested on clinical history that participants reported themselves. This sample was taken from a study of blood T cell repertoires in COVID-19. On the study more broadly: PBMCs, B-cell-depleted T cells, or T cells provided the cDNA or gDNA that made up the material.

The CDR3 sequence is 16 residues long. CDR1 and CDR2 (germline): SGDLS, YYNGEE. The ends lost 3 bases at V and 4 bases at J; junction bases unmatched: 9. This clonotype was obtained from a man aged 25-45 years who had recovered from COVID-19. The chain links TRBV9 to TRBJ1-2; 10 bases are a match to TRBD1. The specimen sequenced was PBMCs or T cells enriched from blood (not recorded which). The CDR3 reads CASSATGTGDFYGYTF. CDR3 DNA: TGTGCCAGCAGCGCGACCGGGACAGGGGATTTCTATGGCTACACCTTC.